The sequence of this T cell receptor beta chain was determined in a study of blood T cell repertoires in COVID-19. This clone was counted between two and nine times. The data were produced by immunoSEQ multiplex PCR, yet TCRdb's version contains in-frame clones alone and is incomplete. The profile shows 300,000 to 400,000 clones, around 89% of them singletons. The sequence came from a woman in her 30s with acute COVID-19. The sequencing input was PBMCs or T cells enriched from blood (not recorded which).

CDR3 loop: CASSSGAYEQYF. The CDR3 DNA sequence: TGTGCCAGCAGCTCAGGGGCCTACGAGCAGTACTTC. V and J are TRBV7-9 and TRBJ2-7; the D gene is possibly TRBD1 (6 bases). Deletions cut 4 bases from V and 2 bases from J, with 6 bases between. CDR1 is SEHNR, CDR2 FQNEAQ, per germline (reference sequence). The CDR3 totals 12 residues.